This T cell receptor beta chain emerged from a study of blood T cells in healthy people across ages. This clonotype was detected only a few times. Looked up from germline, CDR1 is MDHEN and CDR2 is SYDVKM. V was trimmed by 3 bases and J by 6 bases, leaving 20 bases between them. This CDR3 has 16 amino acids. Alongside a J-beta primer mix, a sample-barcoded 5' primer served in a second PCR lasting about 6 to 11 cycles. TCRdb re-called the 5' RACE reads through MiXCR, storing one row per CDR3 protein. The profile shows hundreds of thousands of distinct CDR3 sequences, about 62% of them singletons. This chain links TRBV28 with TRBJ1-2; weak D call: TRBD1 (5 bases). The specimen sequenced was blood. This clonotype originated in a man in his thirties or forties in good health. The CDR3 protein is CASSFANWGSTNGYTF. CDR3 in DNA: TGTGCCAGCAGTTTCGCAAATTGGGGCAGCACCAATGGCTACACCTTC.